This passage covers 20 T cell receptor beta chains from one sample sequenced in a study of T cells expressing NK-cell markers. TCRdb reprocessed the 5' RACE reads, with one entry per CDR3 protein and no DNA. The specimen's table records 250,000 or so distinct CDR3 sequences. Material for sequencing was blood T cells: a sorted CD56 or NKG2C T cell subset, CD4+ or CD8+ T cells, or bulk PBMC T cells (not recorded which). These receptors were obtained from a woman aged 18-69 years in good health.

The chain uses TRBV4-2 and TRBJ2-5; TCRdb's assignment of TRBD1 cannot be checked, as there is no DNA. Germline V lookup: CDR1 LGHNA, CDR2 YNFKEQ. The CDR3 sequence is 15 residues long. CDR3 loop: CASSQDVDREGTQYF.

The J gene is TRBJ1-5, the V gene TRBV20-1. The CDR3 contains 13 residues. Germline-derived CDR1 and CDR2 are DFQATT and SNEGSKA (reference sequence). This chain's CDR3 is CSARDTINQPQHF.

The V gene is TRBV15, the J gene TRBJ1-2. The CDR3 totals 13 residues. Germline V gives CDR1 LNHNV, CDR2 YYDKDF (reference sequence). This CDR3 is CATSREDARGYTF.

V and J are TRBV5-1 and TRBJ2-3. Germline CDR1 is SGHRS and CDR2 is YFSETQ. CDR3 size: 14 residues. CDR3 protein: CASTVAAFTDTQYF.

This chain connects TRBV6-1 to TRBJ2-5; without DNA, the TCRdb call of TRBD1 cannot be checked. Germline V lookup: CDR1 MNHNS, CDR2 SASEGT. This CDR3 has 15 amino acids. The CDR3 sequence is CASSPGDGGRETQYF.

The rearrangement links TRBV28 to TRBJ2-1; without DNA, the TCRdb call of TRBD2 cannot be checked. The CDR3 has 19 residues. Germline V CDR1 and CDR2: MDHEN, SYDVKM. The CDR3 loop reads CASSLKGAIGLAGANEQFF.

The J gene is TRBJ2-1, the V gene TRBV7-2. The CDR3 consists of 15 residues. Germline-derived CDR1 and CDR2 are SGHTA and FQGNSA. The CDR3 region is CASSLAAVPYNEQFF. Using reference TRBV7-2 and TRBJ2-1 for the parts outside the CDR3, the full variable domain is GAGVSQSPSNKVTEKGKDVELRCDPISGHTALYWYRQSLGQGLEFLIYFQGNSAPDKSGLPSDRFSAERTGGSVSTLTIQRTQQEDSAVYLCASSLAAVPYNEQFFGPGTRLTVL.

This CDR3 reads CSARDSSGHDNEQFF. The rearrangement uses TRBV20-1 and TRBJ2-1. Per germline, CDR1 DFQATT and CDR2 SNEGSKA (reference sequence). The CDR3 covers 15 residues.

The V call is TRBV12-3 or TRBV12-4, the J call TRBJ1-3; no DNA is available, so the TRBD1 call from TCRdb remains unchecked. This CDR3 region has 14 residues. CDR3 in amino acids: CASSFGTAGNTIYF.

This chain joins TRBV5-1 and TRBJ1-1; without DNA, the TCRdb call of TRBD1 cannot be checked. There are 16 residues in the CDR3. Germline loops: CDR1 SGHRS, CDR2 YFSETQ. Here the CDR3 reads CASSPDRGSSNTEAFF.

The chain employs TRBV19 and TRBJ2-5; TCRdb indicates TRBD2, and absent DNA this call remains unverified. This CDR3 has 14 amino acids. The germline V gene has CDR1 LNHDA and CDR2 SQIVND (reference sequence). CDR3: CASSIGGGGETQYF.

This chain uses TRBV29-1 with TRBJ1-2. CDR1 is SQVTM and CDR2 is ANQGSEA in the germline V gene. CDR3 size: 12 residues. The CDR3 is CSVERSNYGYTF.

The chain links TRBV9 to TRBJ1-1; with no DNA, the TCRdb D assignment of TRBD1 cannot be verified. Germline V gene sequence: CDR1 SGDLS, CDR2 YYNGEE. The CDR3 is 13 amino acids. The CDR3 sequence: CASSVGWGTEAFF.

The chain uses TRBV19 and TRBJ2-2; as DNA is missing, the TRBD1 call by TCRdb cannot be tested. Per germline, CDR1 LNHDA and CDR2 SQIVND (reference sequence). The CDR3 runs to 15 residues. This CDR3 reads CASRPWGENTGELFF.

The V gene is TRBV20-1, the J gene TRBJ2-2; TCRdb picks TRBD2, but there is no DNA to check that call. The CDR3 sequence is 15 residues long. Germline CDR1 is DFQATT and CDR2 is SNEGSKA (reference sequence). The chain's CDR3 is CSARPLAGRPGELFF.

The CDR3 region is CSARPHSGLAGGQETQYF. The chain joins TRBV20-1 to TRBJ2-5; no DNA is available, so the TRBD2 call from TCRdb remains unchecked. This CDR3 contains 18 residues. Germline loops: CDR1 DFQATT, CDR2 SNEGSKA (reference sequence).

This CDR3 reads CASSIPGQGTSGYTF. The rearrangement uses TRBV19 and TRBJ1-2; as DNA is missing, the TRBD1 call by TCRdb cannot be tested. The CDR3 spans 15 residues. Germline loops: CDR1 LNHDA, CDR2 SQIVND (reference sequence).

The chain carries TRBV11-2 and TRBJ1-1. CDR3 size: 13 residues. Germline V CDR1 and CDR2: SGHAT, FQNNGV. The CDR3 is CASSLDRKTEAFF.

The genes are TRBV20-1 and TRBJ1-2; the D gene TCRdb calls, TRBD1, cannot be checked with no DNA. The CDR3 is 11 amino acids. CDR1 is DFQATT and CDR2 is SNEGSKA in the germline V gene (reference sequence). The CDR3 region is CRGAVRSGYTF.

The genes are TRBV27 and TRBJ2-1; TCRdb gives TRBD2 as the D gene, but with no DNA this cannot be confirmed. The CDR3 extends over 17 amino acids. Germline lookup yields CDR1 MNHEY and CDR2 SMNVEV (reference sequence). This chain's CDR3 is CASSDGGGLAKYNEQFF.